The 25 T cell receptor beta chains listed next were all sequenced from one sample in a study of T cell repertoires in cytomegalovirus infection. Via MiXCR, TCRdb re-called the reads, giving one row per CDR3 protein. The table records some 150,000 distinct CDR3 sequences, about 6% of them present only once. Sequencing was performed on PBMCs. All receptors come from a human donor in good health (CMV status not recorded). Some clones in this sample may be carry-over from other donors' samples.

This clonotype has ten or more counts. V gene TRBV7-2 combines with J gene TRBJ1-1, with a tentative D call TRBD1 (5 bases). The V end lost 5 bases, the J end lost 7 bases, and 20 bases lay between the germline ends. CDR3 length equals 15 residues. Germline CDR1 and CDR2: SGHTA and FQGNSA. CDR3 bases: TGTGCCAGCAGCCGGGACCAAACGAGTCGGGGTGAAGCTTTCTTT. Translating gives CASSRDQTSRGEAFF.

This clonotype was seen ten or more times. The chain couples TRBV7-2 to TRBJ1-1, with unresolved D. This CDR3 is built from 12 residues. Germline-derived CDR1 and CDR2 are SGHTA and FQGNSA. The V end was cut by 8 bases, the J end by 2 bases, with 9 bases between. As DNA, the CDR3 is TGTGCCAGCGGGAACAGAAACACTGAAGCTTTCTTT. As protein: CASGNRNTEAFF. Based on the CDR3 plus reference TRBV7-2 and TRBJ1-1, the full variable domain is GAGVSQSPSNKVTEKGKDVELRCDPISGHTALYWYRQSLGQGLEFLIYFQGNSAPDKSGLPSDRFSAERTGGSVSTLTIQRTQQEDSAVYLCASGNRNTEAFFGQGTRLTVV.

This clonotype has just a few counts. This chain connects TRBV20-1 to TRBJ1-2; no definite D call. Germline assignment: CDR1 DFQATT and CDR2 SNEGSKA (reference sequence). V dropped 2 bases and J dropped 7 bases, with 8 bases sitting between them. The CDR3 has 11 residues. The CDR3 loop reads CSARQSSGYTF. The CDR3 coding sequence is TGCAGTGCTAGACAGAGTTCTGGCTACACCTTC.

J is TRBJ1-1 and V is TRBV5-4; D call uncertain. The CDR3 extends over 14 amino acids. The V gene lost 4 bases and the J gene lost 2 bases, with 12 bases spanning the gap. From germline, CDR1 is SGHNT and CDR2 YYREEE (reference sequence). This chain's CDR3 is CASSPPVGNTEAFF. For the CDR3, the DNA is TGTGCCAGCAGCCCGCCTGTCGGTAACACTGAAGCTTTCTTT.

This clonotype has ten or more counts. The CDR3 region is CASSKPGRSSGNTIYF. CDR3 bases: TGTGCCAGCAGCAAACCGGGACGCAGCTCTGGAAACACCATATATTTT. V is TRBV7-9 and J is TRBJ1-3; TRBD1 might be the D (5 bases). The CDR3 length is 16 residues. Germline CDR1 is SEHNR and CDR2 is FQNEAQ (reference sequence). V was trimmed by 5 bases and J by 0 bases, leaving 14 bases between them. The full variable domain, with the rest looked up from reference TRBV7-9 and TRBJ1-3, is DTGVSQNPRHKITKRGQNVTFRCDPISEHNRLYWYRQTLGQGPEFLTYFQNEAQLEKSRLLSDRFSAERPKGSFSTLEIQRTEQGDSAMYLCASSKPGRSSGNTIYFGEGSWLTVV.

The chain recombines TRBV6-2 or TRBV6-3 with TRBJ2-3; D might be TRBD2 (6 bases). The ends were cut back, 10 bases at V and 3 bases at J, with 17 bases in the middle. Germline CDR1 is MNHEY and CDR2 is SVGEGT. This CDR3 is built from 14 residues. The CDR3 region is CAIGTPGETDTQYF. The CDR3 DNA sequence: TGTGCCATAGGGACTCCGGGAGAGACAGATACGCAGTATTTT.

In this sample, this clonotype turned up many times. This chain uses TRBV4-3 with TRBJ2-5; D is possibly TRBD1 or TRBD2 (5 bases each). The germline V gene encodes CDR1 LGHNA and CDR2 YSLEER. The V gene lost 0 bases and the J gene lost 0 bases, with 11 bases spanning the gap. This CDR3 has 16 amino acids. The chain's CDR3 is CASSQEGTGYQETQYF. The CDR3 region has the DNA TGCGCCAGCAGCCAAGAAGGGACCGGGTACCAAGAGACCCAGTACTTC.

This chain joins TRBV15 and TRBJ2-3; D gene unclear. Deletions cut 5 bases from V and 2 bases from J, with 5 bases between. Germline CDR1 is LNHNV and CDR2 is YYDKDF (reference sequence). The CDR3 is 12 residues long. CDR3 in amino acids: CATSPTTDTQYF. CDR3 in DNA: TGTGCCACCAGCCCTACCACAGATACGCAGTATTTT.

This clonotype came up a few times. The chain has TRBV24-1 and TRBJ2-1; D gene ambiguous. CDR1 and CDR2 from the germline V gene are KGHDR and SFDVKD. The CDR3 consists of 11 residues. Trimming shortened V by 4 bases and J by 9 bases, and 6 bases separated the two germline ends. The CDR3 DNA reads as TGTGCCACCAGTGACGGCGGTGAGCAGTTCTTC. It yields the protein CATSDGGEQFF.

This clonotype has only a few counts. The V and J genes are TRBV10-3 and TRBJ2-2, with 10 bases aligning to TRBD1. Germline assignment: CDR1 ENHRY and CDR2 SYGVKD. This CDR3 has 17 residues. J was trimmed by 3 bases and V by 0 bases; bases with no gene match: 4. CDR3 sequence: CAISESRQGAHTGELFF. The CDR3 nucleotides read TGTGCCATCAGTGAGTCCCGACAGGGGGCACACACCGGGGAGCTGTTTTTT.

The rearrangement links TRBV7-6 to TRBJ2-2; the D is unclear. The germline CDR1 and CDR2 sequences are SGHVS and FNYEAQ. CDR3 length equals 14 residues. Deletions cut 1 base from V and 5 bases from J, with 8 bases between. The CDR3 sequence: CASSLGGRTGELFF. The DNA of the CDR3 is TGTGCCAGCAGCTTAGGAGGACGGACCGGGGAGCTGTTTTTT.

This clonotype was seen at least ten times. The CDR3 region is CASSLPTVAEAFF. DNA for the CDR3: TGTGCCAGCAGCTTACCCACAGTAGCTGAAGCTTTCTTT. The rearrangement joins TRBV7-2 to TRBJ1-1; no clear D. Germline values: CDR1 SGHTA, CDR2 FQGNSA. This CDR3 has 13 amino acids. V was cut by 2 bases and J by 6 bases, with 10 bases left in between.

This clonotype showed up many times. The chain recombines TRBV27 with TRBJ2-1; TRBD1 agrees at 7 bases. This CDR3 has 16 residues. Germline V CDR1 and CDR2: MNHEY, SMNVEV (reference sequence). V shed 4 bases and J 4 bases; nucleotides not matched to a gene: 10. CDR3 sequence: CASSSSDRRQYNEQFF. The DNA of the CDR3 is TGTGCCAGCAGTTCGTCGGACAGGCGGCAATACAATGAGCAGTTCTTC.

This clonotype appeared many times. The chain is built from TRBV7-2 and TRBJ1-1; 7 bases match TRBD1. The trim removed 3 bases at V and 5 bases at J, leaving 3 bases unmatched. CDR1 is SGHTA and CDR2 is FQGNSA in the germline V gene. The CDR3 length is 13 residues. CDR3 residues: CASSLQGGTEAFF. DNA of the CDR3: TGTGCCAGCAGCTTGCAGGGGGGGACTGAAGCTTTCTTT.

This clonotype came up many times. This chain's CDR3 is CASSTNRGGVTYEQYF. CDR3 coding DNA: TGTGCCAGCAGTACAAACCGCGGGGGAGTAACCTACGAGCAGTACTTC. V and J are TRBV6-2 or TRBV6-3 and TRBJ2-7, with TRBD2 identical over 7 bases. This CDR3 has 16 residues. Germline lookup yields CDR1 MNHEY and CDR2 SVGEGT. Unmatched junction bases numbered 12, after V lost 5 bases and J lost 2 bases.

This clonotype was recorded many times. J is TRBJ2-2 and V is TRBV12-3 or TRBV12-4; D is undetermined. CDR3 length: 13 amino acids. The V gene lost 2 bases and the J gene lost 5 bases, with 6 bases spanning the gap. CDR3 DNA: TGTGCCAGCAGTTTATATCAAACCGGGGAGCTGTTTTTT. As protein: CASSLYQTGELFF.

This chain connects TRBV9 to TRBJ2-1; 9 nucleotides align to TRBD2. The CDR3 runs to 15 residues. Looked up from germline, CDR1 is SGDLS and CDR2 is YYNGEE. The V gene end was trimmed by 2 bases and the J gene end by 8 bases; junction bases not matched to a gene: 8. CDR3 sequence reads: CASSVFRGGAYEQFF. The CDR3 nucleotides read TGTGCCAGCAGCGTTTTCCGCGGGGGGGCTTATGAGCAGTTCTTC.

This clonotype was observed at least ten times. V gene TRBV12-3 or TRBV12-4 combines with J gene TRBJ1-2; D may be TRBD1 (5 bases). The CDR3 is 14 residues long. V was clipped by 3 bases and J by 4 bases, with 12 bases between them. CDR3 sequence: CASSFSQGSYGYTF. CDR3 DNA: TGTGCCAGCAGTTTCTCTCAGGGAAGCTATGGCTACACCTTC.

This clonotype has a count of ten or more. The rearrangement joins TRBV7-6 to TRBJ2-5; 11 bases match TRBD2. Germline CDR1 reads SGHVS; CDR2 reads FNYEAQ. The CDR3 spans 16 residues. V shed 2 bases, J shed 5 bases, and the junction held 7 bases outside the gene matches. CDR3 DNA: TGTGCCAGCAGCTTAACTAGCGGGGGCATGAGGGAGACCCAGTACTTC. This gives the protein CASSLTSGGMRETQYF.

The V and J genes are TRBV5-1 and TRBJ2-3; either TRBD1 or TRBD2 may fit D (5 bases each). The CDR3 has 15 residues. V lost 4 bases and J 1 base, leaving 13 bases between the germline ends. Germline CDR1 SGHRS, CDR2 YFSETQ. CDR3 nucleotides: TGCGCCAGCAGCCCAGGACGGGACCGCACAGATACGCAGTATTTT. Protein: CASSPGRDRTDTQYF.

This clonotype was recorded many times. The CDR3 region has the DNA TGTGCCAGCAGCCGGTTCGGGGCACACACCGGGGAGCTGTTTTTT. Amino acid sequence: CASSRFGAHTGELFF. V is TRBV7-6 and J is TRBJ2-2, with D perhaps matching TRBD1 or TRBD2 (5 bases each). CDR1 SGHVS and CDR2 FNYEAQ come from the germline V gene. This CDR3 region has 15 residues. V lost 5 bases to trimming and J lost 3 bases, with 13 bases between them.

This clonotype was found many times. V usage is TRBV7-2 and J usage is TRBJ1-2; D remains ambiguous. V shed 1 base and J shed 3 bases, with 6 bases lying between them. CDR1 is SGHTA and CDR2 is FQGNSA in the germline V gene. The CDR3 length is 13 residues. The CDR3 sequence: CASSLESDYGYTF. The CDR3 DNA is TGTGCCAGCAGCTTAGAGTCGGACTATGGCTACACCTTC.

This clonotype was seen a few times. V is TRBV28 and J is TRBJ2-3; a possible D gene is TRBD2 (6 bases). The germline V and J ends were trimmed by 6 bases and 2 bases, with 12 bases remaining between them. The CDR3 is 14 residues long. Germline V gives CDR1 MDHEN, CDR2 SYDVKM. In DNA, the CDR3 is TGTGCCAGCAGCCTGGGACTTACCACAGATACGCAGTATTTT. It codes for CASSLGLTTDTQYF.

This clonotype has a count of ten or more. The chain uses TRBV29-1 and TRBJ2-3; D ambiguous. With 6 bases removed from V and 7 bases from J, the gap between germline ends came to 14 bases. CDR1 is SQVTM, CDR2 ANQGSEA, per germline. The CDR3 is 12 amino acids. The CDR3 sequence is CSVPGSGNTQYF. DNA of the CDR3: TGCAGCGTACCTGGGTCCGGAAATACGCAGTATTTT.

This clonotype turned up a few times. CDR3: CASSYFLAGVTGELFF. CDR3 sequence (DNA): TGTGCCAGCAGTTACTTTCTAGCGGGGGTTACCGGGGAGCTGTTTTTT. The chain recombines TRBV6-2 or TRBV6-3 with TRBJ2-2, with 10 nucleotides matching TRBD2. This CDR3 has 16 amino acids. The germline CDR1 and CDR2 sequences are MNHEY and SVGEGT. V shed 1 base and J 5 bases; nucleotides not matched to a gene: 4.